The 3 T cell receptor beta chains below all came from one sample that was sequenced in a study of CD8+ T cells in alopecia areata. cDNA reverse transcribed from extracted RNA served as the sequencing template. Sequencing used immunoSEQ multiplex PCR; TCRdb keeps in-frame clones, though not all of them. The sample consists of over 90,000 clones, about 60% of them appearing once. The material sequenced was CD4+ T cells sorted from blood. These receptor sequences come from a human donor in good health.

This clone was observed a handful of times. The CDR3 loop reads CASSKQGGNTIYF. As DNA, the CDR3 is TGTGCCAGCAGCAAACAGGGAGGAAACACCATATATTTT. This chain uses TRBV7-2 with TRBJ1-3, with a weak D call TRBD1 (6 bases). The CDR3 is made up of 13 amino acids. CDR1 is SGHTA, CDR2 FQGNSA, per germline. V was pared by 5 bases and J by 4 bases, with 9 bases between.

This clone has only one observation. This chain uses TRBV4-2 with TRBJ1-5; D unclear. Germline CDR1 and CDR2: LGHNA and YNFKEQ. The CDR3 has 15 residues. Trimming pared 3 bases from V and 6 bases from J, leaving 15 bases between. The DNA for the CDR3 is TGTGCCAGCAGCCAGGGCCCGACGGGCGGTCAGCCCCAGCATTTT. Residues: CASSQGPTGGQPQHF.

This clone occurred once. V and J are TRBV25-1 and TRBJ1-1; D gene unclear. The V and J ends lost 4 bases and 0 bases respectively, with 6 bases between them. The germline CDR1 and CDR2 sequences are MGHDK and SYGVNS. The length of the CDR3 is 13 residues. The CDR3 protein is CASSGPLNTEAFF. The CDR3 DNA reads as TGTGCCAGCAGTGGCCCATTGAACACTGAAGCTTTCTTT. Variable domain in full (rest from reference TRBV25-1 and TRBJ1-1): EADIYQTPRYLVIGTGKKITLECSQTMGHDKMYWYQQDPGMELHLIHYSYGVNSTEKGDLSSESTVSRIRTEHFPLTLESARPSHTSQYLCASSGPLNTEAFFGQGTRLTVV.